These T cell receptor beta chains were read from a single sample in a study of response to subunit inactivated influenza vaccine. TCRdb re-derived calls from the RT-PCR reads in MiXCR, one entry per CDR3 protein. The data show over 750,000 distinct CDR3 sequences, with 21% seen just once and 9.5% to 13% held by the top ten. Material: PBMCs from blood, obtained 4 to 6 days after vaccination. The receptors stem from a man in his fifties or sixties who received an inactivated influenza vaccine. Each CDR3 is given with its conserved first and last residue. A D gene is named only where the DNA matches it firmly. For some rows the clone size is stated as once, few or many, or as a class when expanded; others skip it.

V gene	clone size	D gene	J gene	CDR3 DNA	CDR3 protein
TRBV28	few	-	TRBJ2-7	TGTGCCAGCAGTTCTAGTGCGAGGGCTTCGGGAGAGCAGTACTTC	CASSSSARASGEQYF
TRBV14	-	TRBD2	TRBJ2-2	TGTGCCAGCAGCCAAGTCGGCGGGAGGGCGCACACCGGGGAGCTGTTTTTT	CASSQVGGRAHTGELFF
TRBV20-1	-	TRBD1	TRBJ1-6	TGCAGTGCTAGACCCCGGGACAGGGGGTTCTGGCCCCTCCACTTT	CSARPRDRGFWPLHF
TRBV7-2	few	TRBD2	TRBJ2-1	TGTGCCAGCAGCTTCCAAGCGGGAGGGTCGTACAATGAGCAGTTCTTC	CASSFQAGGSYNEQFF
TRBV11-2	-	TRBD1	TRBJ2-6	TGTGCCAGCAGCTTTGGGACAGGCCGTTCCTCTGGGGCCAACGTCCTGACTTTC	CASSFGTGRSSGANVLTF
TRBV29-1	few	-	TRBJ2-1	TGCAGCGTTGAAGGGGCGGGCGGACAGCAGTTCTTC	CSVEGAGGQQFF
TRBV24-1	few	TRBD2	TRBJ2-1	TGTGCCACCAGGAGCGGGAGGGCCGGTGAGCAGTTCTTC	CATRSGRAGEQFF
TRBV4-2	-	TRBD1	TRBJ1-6	TGTGCCAGCAGCCAGATTGACAGGGAACTTTCACCCCTCCACTTT	CASSQIDRELSPLHF
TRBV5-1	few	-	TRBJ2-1	TGCGCCAGCAGCTCCTCCGGTGGCTATGAGCAGTTCTTC	CASSSSGGYEQFF
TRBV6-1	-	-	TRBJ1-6	TGTGCCAGCAGCCTGGGCGAGTCACCCCTCCACTTT	CASSLGESPLHF
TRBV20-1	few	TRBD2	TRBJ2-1	TGCAGTGCTCCTCGTTTAGCGGGATTTGGCAATGAGCAGTTCTTC	CSAPRLAGFGNEQFF
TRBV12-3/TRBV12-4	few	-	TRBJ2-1	TGTGCCAGCAGACTCCGGGACTCCATTTACAATGAGCAGTTCTTC	CASRLRDSIYNEQFF
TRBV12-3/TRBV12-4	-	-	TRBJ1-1	TGTGCCAGCAGTTTTTTGGAGGTCACTGAAGCTTTCTTT	CASSFLEVTEAFF
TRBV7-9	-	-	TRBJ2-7	TGTGCCAGCAGCTTAGTTCCGATCTCCTACGAGCAGTACTTC	CASSLVPISYEQYF
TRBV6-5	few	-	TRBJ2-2	TGTGCCAGCAGTTGGTCAGGGCAAACCGGGGAGCTGTTTTTT	CASSWSGQTGELFF
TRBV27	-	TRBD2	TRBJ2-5	TGTGCCAGCAGTTCGCGAATAGCGGGAGTAGAGACCCAGTACTTC	CASSSRIAGVETQYF
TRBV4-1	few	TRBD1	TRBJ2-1	TGCGCCAGCAGCCAGGGACAGGCTGGGAATGAGCAGTTCTTC	CASSQGQAGNEQFF
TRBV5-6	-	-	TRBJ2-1	TGTGCCAGCAAACAGGGAGAACTGCGCTACAATGAGCAGTTCTTC	CASKQGELRYNEQFF
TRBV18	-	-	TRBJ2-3	TGTGCCAGCTCACCTCAGGAACTTGGGACAGATACGCAGTATTTT	CASSPQELGTDTQYF
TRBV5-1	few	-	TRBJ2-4	TGCGCCAGCAGCTTCCCGACAGAGAACATTCAGTACTTC	CASSFPTENIQYF
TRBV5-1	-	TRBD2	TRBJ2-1	TGCGCCAGCAGCCAGGCTAGCGGGGCCTACAATGAGCAGTTCTTC	CASSQASGAYNEQFF
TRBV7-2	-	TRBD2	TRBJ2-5	TGTGCCAGTACTAAGCGGGGGGCAGCCGAGACCCAGTACTTC	CASTKRGAAETQYF
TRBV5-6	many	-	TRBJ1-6	TGTGCCAGCAGCTTGGCAGGGCCCAATTCACCCCTCCACTTT	CASSLAGPNSPLHF
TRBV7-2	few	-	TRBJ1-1	TGTGCCAGCAGCTTATCGGTTCTCAACACTGAAGCTTTCTTT	CASSLSVLNTEAFF
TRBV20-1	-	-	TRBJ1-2	TGCAGTGCTAGAGATCTGCAACCCGACCACAGTCGGCGAGGCTACACCTTC	CSARDLQPDHSRRGYTF
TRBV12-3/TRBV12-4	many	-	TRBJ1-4	TGTGCCAGCAGTTTGGGCGGACAGCTGTTTTTT	CASSLGGQLFF
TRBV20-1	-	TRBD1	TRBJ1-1	TGCAGTGCTAGAGGCGGGACAGGAATGAACACTGAAGCTTTCTTT	CSARGGTGMNTEAFF
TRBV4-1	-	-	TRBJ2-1	TGCGCCAGCAGCCAAGTGTCCACCAATGAGCAGTTCTTC	CASSQVSTNEQFF
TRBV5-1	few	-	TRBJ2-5	TGCGCCAGCAGCCCAGGCTTTACGGAGACCCAGTACTTC	CASSPGFTETQYF
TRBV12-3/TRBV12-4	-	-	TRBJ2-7	TGTGCCAGCAGTTTAGTCCAGGGCGGGGCTTACGAGCAGTACTTC	CASSLVQGGAYEQYF
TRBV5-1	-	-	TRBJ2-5	TGCGCCAGCAGCTTGGATTTCGGGGTCTGGGAGACCCAGTACTTC	CASSLDFGVWETQYF
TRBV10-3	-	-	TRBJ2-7	TGTGCCATCAGTGAGTCTTCCCAGGGGCCCGAGCAGTACTTC	CAISESSQGPEQYF
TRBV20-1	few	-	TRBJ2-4	TGCAGTGCCTTGTCCGTATCCAAAAACATTCAGTACTTC	CSALSVSKNIQYF
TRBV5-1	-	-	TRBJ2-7	TGCGCCAGCAGCTTGGGCGTGGCGGCTACCCTAGACGAGCAGTACTTC	CASSLGVAATLDEQYF
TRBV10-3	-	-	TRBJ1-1	TGTGCCGTCCGCCCGAGTCCCGGGGACACTGAAGCTTTCTTT	CAVRPSPGDTEAFF
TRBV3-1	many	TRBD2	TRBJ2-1	TGTGCCAGCAGCCAAGATCCTAGCGGGAGAATCTACAATGAGCAGTTCTTC	CASSQDPSGRIYNEQFF
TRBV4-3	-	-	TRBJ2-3	TGCGCCAGCAGCCAGCTACCGGGGTTTAGGAATACGCAGTATTTT	CASSQLPGFRNTQYF
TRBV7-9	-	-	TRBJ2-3	TGTGCCAGCGAGGAGGGGTCTAGCACAGATACGCAGTATTTT	CASEEGSSTDTQYF
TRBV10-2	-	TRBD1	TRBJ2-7	TGCGCCAGCAGAGAGGGGCAGGGGGCCTACGAGCAGTACTTC	CASREGQGAYEQYF
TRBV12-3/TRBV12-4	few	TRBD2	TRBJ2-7	TGTGCCAGCAGTTTCCGTACTAGCGGAGAGAGCCTCTACGAGCAGTACTTC	CASSFRTSGESLYEQYF
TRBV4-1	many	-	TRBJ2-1	TGCGCCAGCAGCCAAGATCCTGGGGCTGAGCAGTTCTTC	CASSQDPGAEQFF
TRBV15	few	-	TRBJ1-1	TGTGCCACCAGCAGAGAATACACTGAAGCTTTCTTT	CATSREYTEAFF